This T cell receptor beta chain was identified in a study of beta chain features in type 1 diabetes. The study's findings and limits: Type 1 diabetes patients had moderately but significantly shorter TCRB CDR3s in all four CD4+ subsets.

In regard to this clone: What it recognizes is unknown.

The isolated RNA, all of it, was reverse transcribed, so expressed TCRB transcripts were what got sequenced. Sequenced by immunoSEQ multiplex PCR; TCRdb stores in-frame clones only, minus some. In the table there are 200,000 to 300,000 clones, about 15% of which are singletons. The specimen sequenced was naive CD4+ T cells from blood. This receptor was obtained from a man younger than 40 with type 1 diabetes.

This chain's CDR3 is CASSQALAGGGELFF. The CDR3 DNA reads as TGTGCCAGCAGCCAAGCTCTAGCGGGAGGAGGGGAGCTGTTTTTT. The chain recombines TRBV4-2 with TRBJ2-2; 11 nucleotides line up with TRBD2. V gave up 1 base and J gave up 8 bases; unmatched junction bases: 3. The germline gives CDR1 LGHNA, CDR2 YNFKEQ. This CDR3 comprises 15 residues.